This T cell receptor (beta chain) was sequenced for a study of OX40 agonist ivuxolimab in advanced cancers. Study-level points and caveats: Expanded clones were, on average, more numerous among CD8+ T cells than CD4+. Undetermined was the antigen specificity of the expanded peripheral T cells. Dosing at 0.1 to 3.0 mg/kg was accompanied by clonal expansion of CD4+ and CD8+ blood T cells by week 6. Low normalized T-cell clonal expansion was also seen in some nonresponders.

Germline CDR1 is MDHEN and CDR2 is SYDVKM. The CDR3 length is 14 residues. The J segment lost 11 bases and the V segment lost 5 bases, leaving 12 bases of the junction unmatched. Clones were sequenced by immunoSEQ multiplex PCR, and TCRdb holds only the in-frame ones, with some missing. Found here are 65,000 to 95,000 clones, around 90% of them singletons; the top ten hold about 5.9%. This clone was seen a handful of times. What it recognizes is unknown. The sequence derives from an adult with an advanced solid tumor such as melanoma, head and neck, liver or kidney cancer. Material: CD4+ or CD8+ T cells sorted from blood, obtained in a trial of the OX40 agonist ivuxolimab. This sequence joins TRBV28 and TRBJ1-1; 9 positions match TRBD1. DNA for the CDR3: TGTGCCAGCAGTCTAACGGGACAGGGTGTGTCCGCTTTCTTT. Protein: CASSLTGQGVSAFF.